One and the same sample provided the 26 T cell receptor beta chains below, sequenced in a study of cytomegalovirus exposure and HLA in healthy donors. The primer mix had 60 Vbeta and 13 Jbeta primers. Using immunoSEQ multiplex PCR, the repertoire was profiled, and TCRdb retains in-frame clones only, with some absent. The sample holds about 93,000 clones, around 76% seen once. Input material: PBMCs. Receptor source: a man under 40 in good health and CMV-seronegative.

The CDR3 region has the DNA TGTGCCAGCAGTTTAGTTAGCGGGAGGAACACAGATACGCAGTATTTT. Its translation is CASSLVSGRNTDTQYF. V usage is TRBV27 and J usage is TRBJ2-3, with TRBD2 identical over 10 bases. V gave up 2 bases and J gave up 2 bases; unmatched junction bases: 4. From germline, CDR1 is MNHEY and CDR2 SMNVEV (reference sequence). The CDR3 contains 16 residues.

This sequence joins TRBV6-4 and TRBJ1-5; TRBD1 matches at 8 bases. Germline V gives CDR1 MRHNA, CDR2 SNTAGT. V shed 3 bases, J shed 6 bases, and the junction held 1 base outside the gene matches. The CDR3 loop spans 13 amino acids. The CDR3 bases are TGTGCCAGCAGTGAACAGGGGGGTCAGCCCCAGCATTTT. Protein product: CASSEQGGQPQHF.

The chain links TRBV10-3 to TRBJ2-5, with D tentatively TRBD1 (6 bases). Trimming left V 3 bases short and J 5 bases short, with 7 bases between. From germline, CDR1 is ENHRY and CDR2 SYGVKD. The CDR3 has 12 residues. This CDR3 is CAISERGETQYF. Written as DNA, the CDR3 is TGTGCCATCAGTGAAAGGGGGGAGACCCAGTACTTC.

In this sample, this clone turned up a few times. V usage is TRBV6-6 and J usage is TRBJ1-5; TRBD1 aligns across 7 bases. The CDR3 contains 12 residues. CDR1 and CDR2 from the germline V gene are MNHNY and SVGAGI (reference sequence). Trimming cost V 4 bases and J 11 bases; bases outside gene matches: 5. CDR3 sequence: CASSSGTASQHF. CDR3 nucleotides: TGTGCCAGCAGTTCGGGGACAGCCTCCCAGCATTTT.

The gene calls are TRBV6-5 and TRBJ1-1; tentative D call: TRBD1 (6 bases). V lost 5 bases and J 1 base, leaving 11 bases between the germline ends. Germline lookup yields CDR1 MNHEY and CDR2 SVGAGI. CDR3 size: 14 residues. CDR3 sequence reads: CASSVGRGNTEAFF. The DNA of the CDR3 is TGTGCCAGCAGTGTTGGCAGGGGGAACACTGAAGCTTTCTTT.

The J gene is TRBJ2-1, the V gene TRBV7-2; perhaps TRBD1 as D (6 bases). This CDR3 has 13 residues. Germline CDR1 and CDR2: SGHTA and FQGNSA. V lost 7 bases and J 7 bases, leaving 14 bases between the germline ends. The CDR3 loop reads CASNNRVSNEQFF. CDR3 coding DNA: TGTGCCAGCAACAACAGGGTTTCTAATGAGCAGTTCTTC.

The rearrangement links TRBV7-9 to TRBJ2-2, with a tentative D call TRBD1 (5 bases). CDR1 and CDR2 (germline): SEHNR, FQNEAQ (reference sequence). The germline V and J ends were trimmed by 2 bases and 10 bases, with 26 bases remaining between them. CDR3 size: 18 residues. The CDR3 DNA follows: TGTGCCAGCAGCTTAACCGCCGGAACAGGAGCTCCCCCTACGGAGCTGTTTTTT. Its translation: CASSLTAGTGAPPTELFF. Filled out from reference TRBV7-9 and TRBJ2-2, the complete variable domain reads DTGVSQNPRHKITKRGQNVTFRCDPISEHNRLYWYRQTLGQGPEFLTYFQNEAQLEKSRLLSDRFSAERPKGSFSTLEIQRTEQGDSAMYLCASSLTAGTGAPPTELFFGEGSRLTVL.

The CDR3 loop is CASSRRGAQTEAFF. DNA of the CDR3: TGTGCCAGCAGCCGTCGGGGGGCGCAAACTGAAGCTTTCTTT. The genes are TRBV9 and TRBJ1-1; a weak D match, TRBD1 (6 bases). Trimming stripped 4 bases from V and 5 bases from J, with 15 bases between. Germline-derived CDR1 and CDR2 are SGDLS and YYNGEE. The CDR3 runs to 14 residues.

DNA of the CDR3: TGCGCCAGCAGCTTGCGGGACAGGGGGCTCTTGGGCACTGAAGCTTTCTTT. As protein: CASSLRDRGLLGTEAFF. The chain recombines TRBV5-1 with TRBJ1-1; 12 bases match TRBD1. The germline V gene encodes CDR1 SGHRS and CDR2 YFSETQ. The length of the CDR3 is 17 residues. V dropped 1 base and J dropped 4; count of bases not matched to a gene: 8. The full variable domain, rest sourced from reference TRBV5-1 and TRBJ1-1, is KAGVTQTPRYLIKTRGQQVTLSCSPISGHRSVSWYQQTPGQGLQFLFEYFSETQRNKGNFPGRFSGRQFSNSRSEMNVSTLELGDSALYLCASSLRDRGLLGTEAFFGQGTRLTVV.

This clone was detected only once. The rearrangement joins TRBV10-1 to TRBJ2-7, with no clear D. This CDR3 comprises 15 residues. V shed 2 bases and J shed 4 bases, with 15 bases lying between them. Germline CDR1 and CDR2: WNHNN and SYGVQD (reference sequence). The CDR3 nucleotides are TGCGCCAGCAGTGAGGCCGGGTTCGGATTTTACGAGCAGTACGTC. This encodes CASSEAGFGFYEQYV.

The J gene is TRBJ2-7, the V gene TRBV27; D is unclear. Germline loops: CDR1 MNHEY, CDR2 SMNVEV (reference sequence). Trimming left V 1 base short and J 2 bases short, with 12 bases between. The CDR3 spans 15 residues. DNA of the CDR3: TGTGCCAGCAGTTTATTTGGGTCCCTAGCCTACGAGCAGTACTTC. It specifies CASSLFGSLAYEQYF.

The CDR3 nucleotides read TGTGCCAGCAGTAGAAGGACTCTGGGTGGCTACACCTTC. This codes for CASSRRTLGGYTF. The chain links TRBV2 to TRBJ1-2, with unresolved D. The germline V gene encodes CDR1 SNHLY and CDR2 FYNNEI. The V end was cut by 5 bases, the J end by 7 bases, with 14 bases between. There are 13 residues in the CDR3.

The chain couples TRBV4-1 to TRBJ1-1, with 7 bases aligning to TRBD1. This CDR3 comprises 12 residues. The junction had 6 bases not matched to a gene; V was cut back by 3 bases and J by 11 bases. Per the germline V gene, CDR1 is MGHRA and CDR2 is YSYEKL. The CDR3 sequence: CASSHEARGAFF. The CDR3 DNA reads as TGCGCCAGCAGCCACGAAGCCAGGGGGGCTTTCTTT.

This clone was counted a single time. The genes are TRBV5-1 and TRBJ1-1; D unclear. CDR3 length: 17 residues. Germline V gives CDR1 SGHRS, CDR2 YFSETQ. Trimming cost V 1 base and J 4 bases, with 20 bases left between them. CDR3 bases: TGCGCCAGCAGCTTGCGGTCGGGGTTCGAGTTGGTCACTGAAGCTTTCTTT. Encoded protein: CASSLRSGFELVTEAFF.

Ten or more counts support this clone. This chain joins TRBV29-1 and TRBJ1-5; D may be TRBD1 (6 bases). Trimming left V 6 bases short and J 4 bases short, with 10 bases between. The germline V gene encodes CDR1 SQVTM and CDR2 ANQGSEA. The CDR3 is 12 residues long. CDR3 protein: CSVGTPNQPQHF. CDR3 nucleotide sequence: TGCAGCGTCGGGACACCTAATCAGCCCCAGCATTTT.

The genes are TRBV4-3 and TRBJ2-7; TRBD1 aligns across 11 bases. With 0 bases clipped from V and 3 bases from J, the junction kept 7 bases outside the gene matches. Germline V gives CDR1 LGHNA, CDR2 YSLEER. The CDR3 runs to 17 residues. CDR3 DNA: TGCGCCAGCAGCCAAGATCACGGGACAGGGGGAGTCTACGAGCAGTACTTC. Amino acid sequence: CASSQDHGTGGVYEQYF.

As regards this clone: One end of the junction does not line up with germline, which may come from a read error. The CDR3 DNA sequence: TGTTCCAGCAGCTTCATTGGCCAGCCCCAGCATTTT. Translating gives CSSSFIGQPQHF. V gene TRBV7-9 combines with J gene TRBJ1-5; no clear D gene. Germline lookup yields CDR1 SEHNR and CDR2 FQNEAQ (reference sequence). The CDR3 has 12 residues.

This clone occurred many times. The rearrangement links TRBV4-2 to TRBJ1-5; a possible D gene is TRBD1 (5 bases). Trimming stripped 0 bases from V and 5 bases from J, with 11 bases between. The CDR3 is 15 residues long. Looked up from germline, CDR1 is LGHNA and CDR2 is YNFKEQ. For the CDR3, the DNA is TGTGCCAGCAGCCAAGATGGGGCAGGAGATCAGCCCCAGCATTTT. This translates into CASSQDGAGDQPQHF.

The chain carries TRBV7-9 and TRBJ2-1, with 10 nucleotides matching TRBD1. Trimming took 5 bases from V and 3 from J; bases not matched to a gene: 4. The CDR3 extends over 15 amino acids. Per germline, CDR1 SEHNR and CDR2 FQNEAQ (reference sequence). The DNA of the CDR3 is TGTGCCAGCAGCCCCCGGGACAGGGGCTACAATGAGCAGTTCTTC. Residues: CASSPRDRGYNEQFF. Combining the CDR3 with reference TRBV7-9 and TRBJ2-1 gives the whole variable domain DTGVSQNPRHKITKRGQNVTFRCDPISEHNRLYWYRQTLGQGPEFLTYFQNEAQLEKSRLLSDRFSAERPKGSFSTLEIQRTEQGDSAMYLCASSPRDRGYNEQFFGPGTRLTVL.

The chain couples TRBV7-2 to TRBJ1-5, with D tentatively TRBD1 (6 bases). Germline V gene lookup returns CDR1 SGHTA and CDR2 FQGNSA. V was shortened by 5 bases and J by 7 bases, with 18 bases between the two germline ends. The CDR3 runs to 15 residues. The CDR3 here is CASSPRGGGHQPQHF. The CDR3 bases are TGTGCCAGCAGCCCCCGTGGCGGGGGACACCAGCCCCAGCATTTT.

The rearrangement joins TRBV6-5 to TRBJ1-2, with D unresolved. The CDR3 sequence is 13 residues long. Germline V lookup: CDR1 MNHEY, CDR2 SVGAGI. Trimming removed 5 bases from V and 5 bases from J, with 12 bases in between. CDR3 coding DNA: TGTGCCAGCAGTCCCTTAGCCGTTTATGGCTACACCTTC. Translating gives CASSPLAVYGYTF.

This clone was recorded only once. V gene TRBV11-3 combines with J gene TRBJ2-2, with 7 bases aligning to TRBD1. This CDR3 spans 15 amino acids. V shed 3 bases, J shed 1 base, and the junction held 2 bases outside the gene matches. Germline V gives CDR1 SGHNT, CDR2 YENEEA. The DNA for the CDR3 is TGTGCCAGCAGCTTGAGACAGGGGAACACCGGGGAGCTGTTTTTT. Translating gives CASSLRQGNTGELFF.

This clone was seen just once. The chain joins TRBV5-1 to TRBJ1-4; a possible D gene is TRBD1 (5 bases). Germline V gives CDR1 SGHRS, CDR2 YFSETQ. The CDR3 has 14 residues. Trimming left V 0 bases short and J 8 bases short, with 11 bases between. In DNA form, the CDR3 reads TGCGCCAGCAGCTTGGAGCAGGGTTTAGAAAAACTGTTTTTT. Its translation is CASSLEQGLEKLFF. The full variable domain, completed using reference TRBV5-1 and TRBJ1-4, is KAGVTQTPRYLIKTRGQQVTLSCSPISGHRSVSWYQQTPGQGLQFLFEYFSETQRNKGNFPGRFSGRQFSNSRSEMNVSTLELGDSALYLCASSLEQGLEKLFFGSGTQLSVL.

The chain has TRBV5-1 and TRBJ2-3; D uncertain. Germline CDR1 reads SGHRS; CDR2 reads YFSETQ. The length of the CDR3 is 13 residues. V was shortened by 4 bases and J by 4 bases, with 10 bases between the two germline ends. CDR3 sequence: CASSQKNSDTQYF. The CDR3, as DNA: TGCGCCAGCAGCCAGAAAAATTCAGATACGCAGTATTTT.

The chain links TRBV9 to TRBJ2-1; TRBD2 aligns across 9 bases. This CDR3 is built from 14 residues. Germline values: CDR1 SGDLS, CDR2 YYNGEE. Trimming at V came to 2 bases and at J to 10 bases, leaving 7 bases not matched to a gene. CDR3 residues: CASSVSWLAGEQFF. In nucleotides, the CDR3 is TGTGCCAGCAGCGTTAGTTGGCTAGCGGGAGAGCAGTTCTTC.

This chain joins TRBV7-3 and TRBJ2-1; possibly TRBD2 for D (5 bases). The germline gives CDR1 SGHTA, CDR2 FQGTGA. V lost 2 bases and J lost 8, with 22 bases in between. This CDR3 is 17 amino acids long. CDR3 nucleotide sequence: TGTGCCAGCAGCTTAGGTCGGAGCGGTGGGTTTATCGATGAGCAGTTCTTC. This encodes CASSLGRSGGFIDEQFF.